These 3 T cell receptor beta chains were all obtained from the same sample, sequenced in a study of spatial heterogeneity in lung cancer (dated by TCRdb to 2018 to 2020). The sample's time point label, decoded: blood at routine non-recurrence follow-up after resection. Libraries were made using 5' RACE. Sequencing relied on a NextSeq 500. TCRdb's own reprocessing of the public reads used fastp at Q25 and MiXCR and kept productive beta chains. CDR3 protein duplicates are merged, each entry listing the most common genes and DNA. Present in this sample are 40,000 or so distinct CDR3 sequences, more than 9% of which were seen just once. The top ten clones comprise approximately 17% of the sample. This sample comprised PBMCs, obtained at follow-up. Every receptor here comes from a female donor with early-stage non-small cell lung cancer.

This clonotype was counted at least ten times. V and J are TRBV29-1 and TRBJ1-1; D remains unclear. This CDR3 comprises 12 residues. V was trimmed by 4 bases and J by 0 bases, leaving 6 bases between them. CDR1 and CDR2 from the germline V gene are SQVTM and ANQGSEA. CDR3 nucleotides: TGCAGCGTTGTCCGGATGAACACTGAAGCTTTCTTT. Amino acids: CSVVRMNTEAFF.

The sample holds many counts of this clonotype. The rearrangement joins TRBV20-1 to TRBJ1-2; 7 bases map to TRBD1. Germline CDR1 DFQATT, CDR2 SNEGSKA (reference sequence). The CDR3 has 13 residues. V lost 6 bases, J lost 4 bases, and 8 bases stayed unmatched. CDR3 residues: CSAPRDRSYGYTF. CDR3 in DNA: TGCAGTGCCCCTAGGGACAGAAGCTATGGCTACACCTTC.

V is TRBV28 and J is TRBJ2-7; tentative D call: TRBD1 (6 bases). Germline V lookup: CDR1 MDHEN, CDR2 SYDVKM. Trimming cost V 5 bases and J 6 bases, with 20 bases left between them. This CDR3 is 15 amino acids long. CDR3 residues: CASSPLETGSGEQYF. CDR3 coding DNA: TGTGCCAGCAGTCCCCTTGAAACAGGGTCAGGCGAGCAGTACTTC.